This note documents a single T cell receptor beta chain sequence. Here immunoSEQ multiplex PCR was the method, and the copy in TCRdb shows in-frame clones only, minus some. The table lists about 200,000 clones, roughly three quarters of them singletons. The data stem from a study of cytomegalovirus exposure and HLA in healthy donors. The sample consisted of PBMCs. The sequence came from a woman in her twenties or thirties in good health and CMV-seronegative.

DNA of the CDR3: TGCGCCAGCAGCCAAGATCGGGACAGGGCGGCCGGGGAGCTGTTTTTT. It codes for CASSQDRDRAAGELFF. V and J are TRBV4-1 and TRBJ2-2; 9 positions agree with TRBD1. From germline, CDR1 is MGHRA and CDR2 YSYEKL. The CDR3 is 16 amino acids. Germline trimming cut 0 bases from V and 6 bases from J; bases unmatched to any gene: 5.